Presented here are 29 T cell receptor beta chains from one specimen sequenced in a study of blood T cells in healthy people across ages. The second PCR ran about 6 to 12 cycles with a sample-barcoded 5' primer and J-beta primers. MiXCR, run by TCRdb on the 5' RACE reads, gives a single entry per CDR3 protein. The sample holds about 800,000 distinct CDR3 sequences; about three fifths are singletons and the top ten take around 22%. Sequencing used blood. Receptor source: a man aged 30-40 years in good health.

The chain is built from TRBV29-1 and TRBJ1-1; the D is unclear. This CDR3 has 13 amino acids. The V end lost 5 bases, the J end lost 0 bases, and 10 bases lay between the germline ends. CDR1 and CDR2 from the germline V gene are SQVTM and ANQGSEA. The CDR3 coding sequence is TGCAGCGTTTTACGGGAGCTGAACACTGAAGCTTTCTTT. It translates to CSVLRELNTEAFF.

This chain uses TRBV2 with TRBJ2-5; 10 bases map to TRBD2. The junction had 4 bases not matched to a gene; V was cut back by 4 bases and J by 5 bases. CDR1 is SNHLY, CDR2 FYNNEI, per germline. The CDR3 is made up of 14 amino acids. The chain's CDR3 is CASSAGLAEETQYF. Written as DNA, the CDR3 is TGTGCCAGCAGTGCCGGACTAGCGGAGGAGACCCAGTACTTC.

This chain connects TRBV7-9 to TRBJ1-1, with a weak D call TRBD1 (5 bases). Trimming left V 7 bases short and J 5 bases short, with 17 bases between. CDR3 length: 14 residues. Germline CDR1 SEHNR, CDR2 FQNEAQ (reference sequence). CDR3 in DNA: TGTGCCAGCAACCAGACGACGAGACAGACTGAAGCTTTCTTT. Its translation: CASNQTTRQTEAFF.

The J gene is TRBJ1-1, the V gene TRBV12-3 or TRBV12-4; 7 bases align to TRBD1. The length of the CDR3 is 14 residues. After removal of 6 bases from V and 5 bases from J, the junction contained 9 bases not matched to a gene. The CDR3 sequence: CASSPNQGGTEAFF. CDR3 bases: TGTGCCAGCAGCCCAAACCAGGGGGGAACTGAAGCTTTCTTT.

The DNA for the CDR3 is TGCAGCGTTTCCAAGGGGCACGCGAACACTGAAGCTTTCTTT. It is translated as CSVSKGHANTEAFF. This chain links TRBV29-1 with TRBJ1-1; tentatively, D is TRBD1 (5 bases). Germline-derived CDR1 and CDR2 are SQVTM and ANQGSEA. Trimming shortened V by 5 bases and J by 1 base, and 14 bases separated the two germline ends. CDR3 length equals 14 residues.

The rearrangement joins TRBV27 to TRBJ2-1, with TRBD2 matching 8 bases. The CDR3 spans 18 residues. Germline CDR1 and CDR2: MNHEY and SMNVEV (reference sequence). V trimming: 2 bases; J trimming: 8 bases; junction bases outside the gene matches: 17. CDR3 in DNA: TGTGCCAGCAGTTTAGTGCCGGGACTAGAGGGCGGCTGGGATGAGCAGTTCTTC. Protein sequence: CASSLVPGLEGGWDEQFF.

V is TRBV10-3 and J is TRBJ2-7, with D unresolved. V lost 3 bases and J 0 bases, leaving 3 bases between the germline ends. The germline CDR1 and CDR2 sequences are ENHRY and SYGVKD. The CDR3 is 12 amino acids. The CDR3 DNA is TGTGCCATCAGTGATACCTCCTACGAGCAGTACTTC. Protein product: CAISDTSYEQYF.

The chain joins TRBV20-1 to TRBJ2-3; D unclear. The germline V gene encodes CDR1 DFQATT and CDR2 SNEGSKA (reference sequence). The germline V and J ends were trimmed by 3 bases and 1 base, with 11 bases remaining between them. CDR3 length: 14 amino acids. The CDR3 DNA sequence: TGCAGTGCTAGTCCCGACTTGGGCACAGATACGCAGTATTTT. Amino acids: CSASPDLGTDTQYF.

This sequence joins TRBV3-1 and TRBJ2-1; 13 bases are shared with TRBD2. The length of the CDR3 is 20 residues. Germline assignment: CDR1 LGHDT and CDR2 YNNKEL (reference sequence). J gave up 9 bases and V 0 bases, and 17 bases lay outside the gene matches. The CDR3 DNA sequence: TGTGCCAGCAGCCAAGATTTTGGACTAGCGGGAGAGGAACTAGGGGGTGAGCAGTTCTTC. Protein product: CASSQDFGLAGEELGGEQFF.

The chain links TRBV12-3 or TRBV12-4 to TRBJ2-5; the match to TRBD2 covers 7 bases. CDR3 length: 14 residues. Unmatched junction bases numbered 8, after V lost 6 bases and J lost 4 bases. CDR3 DNA: TGTGCCAGCAGCTCCGATGGCGGGGGAGAGACCCAGTACTTC. As protein: CASSSDGGGETQYF.

The chain combines TRBV7-2 with TRBJ2-4; unclear D gene. V was clipped by 0 bases and J by 15 bases, with 15 bases between them. Germline V lookup: CDR1 SGHTA, CDR2 FQGNSA. The CDR3 has 13 amino acids. CDR3 amino acids: CASSLARATGWYF. The CDR3 DNA reads as TGTGCCAGCAGCTTAGCCCGGGCCACCGGGTGGTACTTC.

This chain connects TRBV20-1 to TRBJ2-1; perhaps TRBD1 as D (7 bases). V dropped 1 base and J dropped 0 bases, with 10 bases sitting between them. The CDR3 has 15 residues. Per the germline V gene, CDR1 is DFQATT and CDR2 is SNEGSKA (reference sequence). Written as DNA, the CDR3 is TGCAGTGCTAGAGTCCAGGGGGGCTCCTACAATGAGCAGTTCTTC. Translating it yields CSARVQGGSYNEQFF.

This chain links TRBV27 with TRBJ1-5, with D possibly being TRBD1 (6 bases). The germline CDR1 and CDR2 sequences are MNHEY and SMNVEV (reference sequence). This CDR3 is built from 13 residues. V was clipped by 3 bases and J by 5 bases, with 8 bases between them. The CDR3 coding sequence is TGTGCCAGCAGTTTTGGGGGCCATCAGCCCCAGCATTTT. It encodes CASSFGGHQPQHF.

The V call is TRBV28, the J call TRBJ2-7; 7 nucleotides agree with TRBD1. The CDR3 runs to 14 residues. Trimming cost V 4 bases and J 6 bases; bases outside gene matches: 9. Germline V gene sequence: CDR1 MDHEN, CDR2 SYDVKM. Written as DNA, the CDR3 is TGTGCCAGCAGTTACCACCCGGACAGGTGCGAGCAGTACTTC. Translation gives CASSYHPDRCEQYF.

A word on this clonotype: This may stem from a read error, because a much larger clone lies one nucleotide away. The chain carries TRBV20-1 and TRBJ2-7; D is tentatively TRBD1 or TRBD2 (5 bases each). The germline gives CDR1 DFQATT, CDR2 SNEGSKA (reference sequence). The CDR3 extends over 14 amino acids. Deletions cut 3 bases from V and 7 bases from J, with 19 bases between. CDR3 sequence reads: CSARAGTVNNEQYF. The CDR3, as DNA: TGCAGTGCTAGGGCCGGGACGGTGAACAATGAGCAGTACTTC.

The J gene is TRBJ2-7, the V gene TRBV7-2; 9 nucleotides agree with TRBD2. This CDR3 has 16 residues. Germline V gene data show CDR1 as SGHTA and CDR2 as FQGNSA. The V gene end was trimmed by 5 bases and the J gene end by 3 bases; junction bases not matched to a gene: 11. CDR3 sequence: CASSPPSLAGSYEQYF. CDR3 bases: TGTGCCAGCAGCCCTCCCTCTCTAGCGGGAAGCTACGAGCAGTACTTC. The variable domain in full, with the rest retrieved from reference TRBV7-2 and TRBJ2-7, is GAGVSQSPSNKVTEKGKDVELRCDPISGHTALYWYRQSLGQGLEFLIYFQGNSAPDKSGLPSDRFSAERTGGSVSTLTIQRTQQEDSAVYLCASSPPSLAGSYEQYFGPGTRLTVT.

The chain is built from TRBV9 and TRBJ2-1, with D uncertain. V gave up 0 bases and J gave up 5 bases, with 3 bases separating them. This CDR3 has 12 residues. CDR1 is SGDLS, CDR2 YYNGEE, per germline. DNA of the CDR3: TGTGCCAGCAGCGTAGCTAACAATGAGCAGTTCTTC. This gives the protein CASSVANNEQFF.

This clonotype was counted only a few times. This chain joins TRBV28 and TRBJ2-7; TRBD2 matches at 11 bases. Germline CDR1 reads MDHEN; CDR2 reads SYDVKM. The CDR3 is 17 residues long. Losses at the gene ends were 8 bases for V and 1 base for J; bases not matched to a gene: 13. CDR3 sequence reads: CASYPERLAGRSYEQYF. Here the CDR3 DNA reads TGTGCCAGCTATCCTGAGAGACTAGCGGGAAGATCCTACGAGCAGTACTTC. Together with reference TRBV28 and TRBJ2-7, the CDR3 gives the full variable domain: DVKVTQSSRYLVKRTGEKVFLECVQDMDHENMFWYRQDPGLGLRLIYFSYDVKMKEKGDIPEGYSVSREKKERFSLILESASTNQTSMYLCASYPERLAGRSYEQYFGPGTRLTVT.

The J gene is TRBJ1-2, the V gene TRBV4-1; maybe TRBD1 (5 bases). V was cut by 0 bases and J by 8 bases, with 13 bases left in between. The germline CDR1 and CDR2 sequences are MGHRA and YSYEKL. The CDR3 is made up of 14 amino acids. In DNA form, the CDR3 reads TGCGCCAGCAGCCAAGATGGGACTTCAGGCGGCTACACCTTC. Translated: CASSQDGTSGGYTF.

This chain connects TRBV7-2 to TRBJ2-5; no clear D gene. This CDR3 contains 15 residues. Between the trimmed V and J ends, which lost 0 bases and 5 bases, there was a span of 13 bases. Germline loops: CDR1 SGHTA, CDR2 FQGNSA. The CDR3 DNA sequence: TGTGCCAGCAGCTTAGCGGGAAAGCAACGGGAGACCCAGTACTTC. This sequence encodes CASSLAGKQRETQYF.

This chain joins TRBV20-1 and TRBJ1-5; D might be TRBD1 (5 bases). Per the germline V gene, CDR1 is DFQATT and CDR2 is SNEGSKA (reference sequence). V was trimmed by 3 bases and J by 2 bases, leaving 20 bases between them. The CDR3 is made up of 17 amino acids. CDR3 loop: CSASEGRGAVGNQPQHF. CDR3 in DNA: TGCAGTGCTAGTGAAGGACGGGGCGCTGTGGGCAATCAGCCCCAGCATTTT.

The sample holds a few counts of this clonotype. The CDR3 here is CSVRVNNEQYF. The DNA for the CDR3 is TGCAGCGTTCGGGTAAACAATGAGCAGTACTTC. The J gene is TRBJ2-7, the V gene TRBV29-1, with D uncertain. V was shortened by 5 bases and J by 7 bases, with 12 bases between the two germline ends. The CDR3 extends over 11 amino acids. The germline V gene has CDR1 SQVTM and CDR2 ANQGSEA.

This chain uses TRBV12-3 or TRBV12-4 with TRBJ1-1; possibly TRBD1 for D (6 bases). This CDR3 is 15 amino acids long. The V end lost 6 bases, the J end lost 2 bases, and 16 bases lay between the germline ends. The CDR3 is CASSPQTGVNTEAFF. CDR3 sequence (DNA): TGTGCCAGCAGCCCGCAGACAGGAGTAAACACTGAAGCTTTCTTT.

V and J are TRBV7-2 and TRBJ1-2; the D is unclear. CDR3 length: 13 residues. V was trimmed by 5 bases and J by 8 bases, leaving 15 bases between them. CDR1 is SGHTA, CDR2 FQGNSA, per germline. CDR3 coding DNA: TGTGCCAGCAGCCCAGGCGTCGCACTCGGCTACACCTTC. It yields the protein CASSPGVALGYTF.

This clonotype was detected a few times. CDR3 amino acids: CASSQKSPYTGGQNTEAFF. In DNA form, the CDR3 reads TGTGCCAGCAGCCAGAAGAGCCCTTATACTGGCGGACAGAACACTGAAGCTTTCTTT. The chain carries TRBV3-1 and TRBJ1-1, with D possibly being TRBD1 (5 bases). The CDR3 is made up of 19 amino acids. Germline V gene sequence: CDR1 LGHDT, CDR2 YNNKEL (reference sequence). The V gene lost 3 bases and the J gene lost 1 base, with 24 bases spanning the gap.

The rearrangement uses TRBV11-2 and TRBJ2-1; 7 bases map to TRBD1. Near its end, the DNA agrees better with TRBJ2-7, so the J call may be wrong. The CDR3 loop spans 14 amino acids. Germline values: CDR1 SGHAT, CDR2 FQNNGV. CDR3 loop: CASSRWDSQNEQYF. CDR3 DNA sequence: TGTGCCAGCAGTCGATGGGACAGTCAAAATGAGCAGTACTTC.

This chain uses TRBV20-1 with TRBJ2-5; TRBD1 aligns across 8 bases. This CDR3 contains 13 residues. The V gene's germline CDR1 is DFQATT and CDR2 SNEGSKA (reference sequence). V was pared by 6 bases and J by 11 bases, with 14 bases of the junction left unmatched. The CDR3: CSANLDRVGGQYF. DNA of the CDR3: TGCAGTGCCAACCTGGACAGGGTAGGAGGGCAGTACTTC.

The chain has TRBV12-3 or TRBV12-4 and TRBJ2-3; D unclear. Trimming took off 7 bases at V and 11 bases at J, with 22 bases between the two ends. The CDR3 length is 14 residues. The CDR3 here is CASTFSINLDGQYF. CDR3 sequence (DNA): TGTGCCAGCACTTTCTCGATAAATCTGGATGGGCAGTATTTT.

This chain connects TRBV27 to TRBJ2-1, with D perhaps matching TRBD1 or TRBD2 (5 bases each). The germline V gene encodes CDR1 MNHEY and CDR2 SMNVEV (reference sequence). The CDR3 contains 17 residues. V lost 1 base, J lost 4 bases, and 17 bases lay in between. The CDR3 DNA reads as TGTGCCAGCAGTTTATATGTGGAGTCGGGGCCATACAATGAGCAGTTCTTC. Translating it yields CASSLYVESGPYNEQFF.